This is a list of T cell receptor beta chains from one sample in a study of CD8+ T cells in alopecia areata. The method was immunoSEQ multiplex PCR; TCRdb's version includes in-frame clones alone and lacks a portion of them. This sample has more than 100,000 clones; 55% occur once, and the top ten carry 8.8%. The specimen sequenced was CD4+ T cells sorted from blood. The receptors stem from a human donor in good health. Each CDR3 is given with its conserved first and last residue. Fields, in order: CDR3 length, D gene, J gene, V gene, clone size, CDR3 protein, CDR3 DNA. A D gene is named only where the DNA matches it firmly. Expanded clones are given a class, and other clones once, few, many or no size at all.

cdr3_length: 15; d_call: TRBD1; j_call: TRBJ2-3; v_call: TRBV5-6; clone_size: NA; cdr3_aa: CASSRSGTGADTQYF; cdr3_nt: TGTGCCAGCAGCCGCTCCGGGACAGGGGCAGATACGCAGTATTTT
cdr3_length: 15; d_call: NA; j_call: TRBJ2-5; v_call: TRBV4-2; clone_size: NA; cdr3_aa: CASSQDWAIQETQYF; cdr3_nt: TGTGCCAGCAGCCAAGATTGGGCCATCCAAGAGACCCAGTACTTC
cdr3_length: 13; d_call: NA; j_call: TRBJ1-1; v_call: TRBV7-9; clone_size: once; cdr3_aa: CASSLEVGAEAFF; cdr3_nt: TGTGCCAGCAGCTTAGAAGTAGGAGCTGAAGCTTTCTTT
cdr3_length: 13; d_call: NA; j_call: TRBJ1-1; v_call: TRBV10-3; clone_size: few; cdr3_aa: CAINFDRNTEAFF; cdr3_nt: TGTGCCATCAACTTTGACAGGAACACTGAAGCTTTCTTT
cdr3_length: 13; d_call: NA; j_call: TRBJ1-1; v_call: TRBV7-9; clone_size: NA; cdr3_aa: CASSYGQNTEAFF; cdr3_nt: TGTGCCAGCAGCTACGGACAGAACACTGAAGCTTTCTTT
cdr3_length: 13; d_call: NA; j_call: TRBJ2-2; v_call: TRBV25-1; clone_size: NA; cdr3_aa: CASSPEGPGELFF; cdr3_nt: TGTGCCAGCTCCCCAGAGGGGCCCGGGGAGCTGTTTTTT
cdr3_length: 13; d_call: NA; j_call: TRBJ1-1; v_call: TRBV7-2; clone_size: few; cdr3_aa: CASSLDVRGEAFF; cdr3_nt: TGTGCCAGCAGCTTAGACGTCCGAGGTGAAGCTTTCTTT
cdr3_length: 12; d_call: NA; j_call: TRBJ1-1; v_call: TRBV29-1; clone_size: NA; cdr3_aa: CSVARSNTEAFF; cdr3_nt: TGCAGCGTCGCTCGGTCGAACACTGAAGCTTTCTTT
cdr3_length: 16; d_call: TRBD1; j_call: TRBJ2-2; v_call: TRBV19; clone_size: many; cdr3_aa: CASSPRRTGGTGELFF; cdr3_nt: TGTGCCAGTAGTCCACGACGGACAGGGGGCACCGGGGAGCTGTTTTTT
cdr3_length: 14; d_call: NA; j_call: TRBJ1-2; v_call: TRBV29-1; clone_size: NA; cdr3_aa: CSVDGYSSLYGYTF; cdr3_nt: TGCAGCGTTGATGGCTACAGCTCACTCTATGGCTACACCTTC
cdr3_length: 17; d_call: TRBD1; j_call: TRBJ1-6; v_call: TRBV4-2; clone_size: NA; cdr3_aa: CASSQRGTGYLDSPLHF; cdr3_nt: TGTGCCAGCAGCCAGAGGGGGACAGGGTATCTTGATTCACCCCTCCACTTT
cdr3_length: 16; d_call: NA; j_call: TRBJ2-7; v_call: TRBV30; clone_size: NA; cdr3_aa: CAWSVWGQGHSYEQYF; cdr3_nt: TGTGCCTGGAGTGTATGGGGGCAGGGCCACTCCTACGAGCAGTACTTC
cdr3_length: 15; d_call: NA; j_call: TRBJ1-5; v_call: TRBV4-3; clone_size: NA; cdr3_aa: CASSQIWGRNQPQHF; cdr3_nt: TGCGCCAGCAGCCAAATTTGGGGGCGCAATCAGCCCCAGCATTTT
cdr3_length: 13; d_call: TRBD1; j_call: TRBJ2-5; v_call: TRBV6-6; clone_size: NA; cdr3_aa: CASSSDRQETQYF; cdr3_nt: TGTGCCAGCAGTTCGGACAGGCAAGAGACCCAGTACTTC
cdr3_length: 15; d_call: NA; j_call: TRBJ2-5; v_call: TRBV19; clone_size: NA; cdr3_aa: CASRRRGRYQETQYF; cdr3_nt: TGTGCCAGTAGAAGAAGGGGACGGTACCAAGAGACCCAGTACTTC
cdr3_length: 19; d_call: NA; j_call: TRBJ2-1; v_call: TRBV9; clone_size: NA; cdr3_aa: CASSLRGHQALGAYNEQFF; cdr3_nt: TGTGCCAGCAGCTTGCGAGGGCACCAGGCCCTTGGGGCCTACAATGAGCAGTTCTTC
cdr3_length: 14; d_call: NA; j_call: TRBJ2-1; v_call: TRBV5-6; clone_size: NA; cdr3_aa: CASSFDPEGDEQFF; cdr3_nt: TGTGCCAGCAGCTTTGATCCCGAAGGCGATGAGCAGTTCTTC
cdr3_length: 15; d_call: NA; j_call: TRBJ2-1; v_call: TRBV5-1; clone_size: NA; cdr3_aa: CASSLGTYASNEQFF; cdr3_nt: TGCGCCAGCAGCTTAGGTACATACGCTAGCAATGAGCAGTTCTTC
cdr3_length: 14; d_call: TRBD1; j_call: TRBJ2-7; v_call: TRBV29-1; clone_size: NA; cdr3_aa: CSVVRDRNSYEQYF; cdr3_nt: TGCAGCGTTGTTAGGGACAGAAATTCCTACGAGCAGTACTTC
cdr3_length: 16; d_call: TRBD2; j_call: TRBJ2-7; v_call: TRBV5-1; clone_size: NA; cdr3_aa: CASTPWPSGFTYEQYF; cdr3_nt: TGCGCCAGCACCCCGTGGCCTAGCGGATTTACCTACGAGCAGTACTTC
cdr3_length: 16; d_call: NA; j_call: TRBJ2-7; v_call: TRBV7-2; clone_size: NA; cdr3_aa: CASSFPGPRGNYEQYF; cdr3_nt: TGTGCCAGCAGCTTCCCGGGACCCCGAGGGAACTACGAGCAGTACTTC
cdr3_length: 16; d_call: NA; j_call: TRBJ2-6; v_call: TRBV10-3; clone_size: NA; cdr3_aa: CAIKRASGSGANVLTF; cdr3_nt: TGTGCCATCAAGAGGGCAAGCGGGTCTGGGGCCAACGTCCTGACTTTC
cdr3_length: 17; d_call: NA; j_call: TRBJ1-1; v_call: TRBV10-3; clone_size: NA; cdr3_aa: CAISPFPGSQGNTEAFF; cdr3_nt: TGTGCCATCAGCCCATTTCCGGGTTCACAGGGGAACACTGAAGCTTTCTTT
cdr3_length: 14; d_call: NA; j_call: TRBJ2-7; v_call: TRBV4-1; clone_size: NA; cdr3_aa: CASSQGRVTGEQYF; cdr3_nt: TGCGCCAGCAGCCAGGGACGGGTGACGGGGGAGCAGTACTTC
cdr3_length: 13; d_call: NA; j_call: TRBJ2-3; v_call: TRBV5-1; clone_size: NA; cdr3_aa: CASSLSGLDTQYF; cdr3_nt: TGCGCCAGCAGCTTGTCCGGTCTAGATACGCAGTATTTT
cdr3_length: 17; d_call: NA; j_call: TRBJ1-5; v_call: TRBV23-1; clone_size: few; cdr3_aa: CASSQCRDIRSNQPQHF; cdr3_nt: TGCGCCAGCAGTCAATGCCGGGACATCCGAAGCAATCAGCCCCAGCATTTT
cdr3_length: 15; d_call: NA; j_call: TRBJ2-7; v_call: TRBV4-1; clone_size: NA; cdr3_aa: CASSQTRAADYEQYF; cdr3_nt: TGCGCCAGCAGCCAAACGCGGGCGGCAGACTACGAGCAGTACTTC
cdr3_length: 14; d_call: TRBD1; j_call: TRBJ1-2; v_call: TRBV7-9; clone_size: NA; cdr3_aa: CASQKYGTDYGYTF; cdr3_nt: TGTGCCAGTCAAAAATACGGGACAGACTATGGCTACACCTTC
cdr3_length: 12; d_call: NA; j_call: TRBJ1-3; v_call: TRBV29-1; clone_size: once; cdr3_aa: CSVEVERNTIYF; cdr3_nt: TGCAGCGTTGAAGTGGAGAGAAACACCATATATTTT
cdr3_length: 14; d_call: NA; j_call: TRBJ1-2; v_call: TRBV6-6; clone_size: NA; cdr3_aa: CASSYGGRDYGYTF; cdr3_nt: TGTGCCAGCAGTTACGGGGGCCGGGACTATGGCTACACCTTC
cdr3_length: 16; d_call: NA; j_call: TRBJ2-6; v_call: TRBV5-4; clone_size: few; cdr3_aa: CASSLVQGSGANVLTF; cdr3_nt: TGTGCCAGCAGCTTGGTCCAGGGGTCTGGGGCCAACGTCCTGACTTTC
cdr3_length: 13; d_call: NA; j_call: TRBJ1-2; v_call: TRBV6-6; clone_size: NA; cdr3_aa: CASSWDILEGYTF; cdr3_nt: TGTGCCAGCAGTTGGGACATCCTTGAAGGCTACACCTTC
cdr3_length: 13; d_call: TRBD1; j_call: TRBJ1-5; v_call: TRBV29-1; clone_size: once; cdr3_aa: CSVLTGGNQPQHF; cdr3_nt: TGCAGCGTCCTAACAGGGGGGAACCAGCCCCAGCATTTT
cdr3_length: 18; d_call: TRBD2; j_call: TRBJ2-5; v_call: TRBV29-1; clone_size: few; cdr3_aa: CSVGFRLALSNNQETQYF; cdr3_nt: TGCAGCGTCGGCTTCCGACTAGCCCTATCGAATAACCAAGAGACCCAGTACTTC
cdr3_length: 14; d_call: TRBD2; j_call: TRBJ2-3; v_call: TRBV7-2; clone_size: NA; cdr3_aa: CASSLGLEADTQYF; cdr3_nt: TGTGCCAGCAGCCTGGGACTAGAGGCTGATACGCAGTATTTT
cdr3_length: 14; d_call: TRBD2; j_call: TRBJ2-5; v_call: TRBV7-2; clone_size: NA; cdr3_aa: CASSPGGVRETQYF; cdr3_nt: TGTGCCAGCAGCCCGGGGGGGGTTCGAGAGACCCAGTACTTC
cdr3_length: 15; d_call: TRBD1; j_call: TRBJ1-2; v_call: TRBV9; clone_size: NA; cdr3_aa: CASSVGEGQAYGYTF; cdr3_nt: TGTGCCAGCAGCGTAGGGGAAGGACAGGCCTATGGCTACACCTTC
cdr3_length: 11; d_call: NA; j_call: TRBJ2-7; v_call: TRBV20-1; clone_size: NA; cdr3_aa: CSASTPYEQYF; cdr3_nt: TGCAGTGCTAGTACGCCTTACGAGCAGTACTTC
cdr3_length: 13; d_call: NA; j_call: TRBJ2-5; v_call: TRBV28; clone_size: NA; cdr3_aa: CASSLTGGETQYF; cdr3_nt: TGTGCCAGCAGTTTGACAGGCGGGGAGACCCAGTACTTC
cdr3_length: 13; d_call: NA; j_call: TRBJ2-3; v_call: TRBV5-1; clone_size: NA; cdr3_aa: CASSLATRDTQYF; cdr3_nt: TGCGCCAGCAGCTTGGCCACCAGAGATACGCAGTATTTT
cdr3_length: 17; d_call: TRBD1; j_call: TRBJ2-7; v_call: TRBV4-2; clone_size: NA; cdr3_aa: CASSQDLQGARIPEQYF; cdr3_nt: TGTGCCAGCAGCCAAGATCTACAGGGGGCCAGGATCCCCGAGCAGTACTTC
cdr3_length: 14; d_call: TRBD1; j_call: TRBJ1-4; v_call: TRBV30; clone_size: few; cdr3_aa: CAWKGDRTNEKLFF; cdr3_nt: TGTGCCTGGAAGGGGGACAGAACAAATGAAAAACTGTTTTTT
cdr3_length: 13; d_call: NA; j_call: TRBJ1-4; v_call: TRBV15; clone_size: NA; cdr3_aa: CATSRGRNEKLFF; cdr3_nt: TGTGCCACCAGCAGAGGCCGAAATGAAAAACTGTTTTTT
cdr3_length: 12; d_call: TRBD1; j_call: TRBJ1-1; v_call: TRBV15; clone_size: NA; cdr3_aa: CATSRGTGRVFF; cdr3_nt: TGTGCCACCAGCAGAGGGACAGGGCGGGTTTTCTTT
cdr3_length: 11; d_call: TRBD1; j_call: TRBJ2-1; v_call: TRBV29-1; clone_size: NA; cdr3_aa: CSVETTGVQFF; cdr3_nt: TGCAGCGTTGAAACGACAGGGGTCCAGTTCTTC
cdr3_length: 17; d_call: NA; j_call: TRBJ2-7; v_call: TRBV23-1; clone_size: few; cdr3_aa: CASSQSRISEIVYEQYF; cdr3_nt: TGCGCCAGCAGTCAATCGCGGATTTCTGAGATCGTCTACGAGCAGTACTTC
cdr3_length: 17; d_call: NA; j_call: TRBJ1-2; v_call: TRBV11-2; clone_size: NA; cdr3_aa: CASSLDGRGNRADGYTF; cdr3_nt: TGTGCCAGCAGCTTAGACGGAAGGGGGAACAGGGCCGATGGCTACACCTTC
cdr3_length: 13; d_call: NA; j_call: TRBJ2-7; v_call: TRBV5-1; clone_size: NA; cdr3_aa: CASSLGFSYEQYF; cdr3_nt: TGCGCCAGCTCACTGGGATTCTCCTACGAGCAGTACTTC
cdr3_length: 12; d_call: TRBD1; j_call: TRBJ2-3; v_call: TRBV9; clone_size: NA; cdr3_aa: CASSARGDTQYF; cdr3_nt: TGTGCCAGCAGCGCCAGGGGGGATACGCAGTATTTT
cdr3_length: 17; d_call: TRBD2; j_call: TRBJ2-7; v_call: TRBV29-1; clone_size: NA; cdr3_aa: CSVGWLAGGTFSYEQYF; cdr3_nt: TGCAGCGTTGGGTGGCTAGCGGGGGGGACATTCTCCTACGAGCAGTACTTC
cdr3_length: 17; d_call: NA; j_call: TRBJ1-2; v_call: TRBV7-2; clone_size: NA; cdr3_aa: CASSFPSGRGEYYGYTF; cdr3_nt: TGTGCCAGCAGCTTCCCATCTGGAAGGGGGGAGTACTATGGCTACACCTTC
cdr3_length: 16; d_call: NA; j_call: TRBJ2-2; v_call: TRBV9; clone_size: few; cdr3_aa: CASSVATGIRTGELFF; cdr3_nt: TGTGCCAGCAGCGTAGCTACGGGGATACGGACCGGGGAGCTGTTTTTT
cdr3_length: 14; d_call: NA; j_call: TRBJ1-6; v_call: TRBV15; clone_size: NA; cdr3_aa: CATSRETRNSPLHF; cdr3_nt: TGTGCCACCAGCAGAGAAACCAGGAATTCACCCCTCCACTTT
cdr3_length: 14; d_call: NA; j_call: TRBJ2-3; v_call: TRBV29-1; clone_size: NA; cdr3_aa: CSVDEWQSTDTQYF; cdr3_nt: TGCAGCGTTGATGAATGGCAGAGCACAGATACGCAGTATTTT